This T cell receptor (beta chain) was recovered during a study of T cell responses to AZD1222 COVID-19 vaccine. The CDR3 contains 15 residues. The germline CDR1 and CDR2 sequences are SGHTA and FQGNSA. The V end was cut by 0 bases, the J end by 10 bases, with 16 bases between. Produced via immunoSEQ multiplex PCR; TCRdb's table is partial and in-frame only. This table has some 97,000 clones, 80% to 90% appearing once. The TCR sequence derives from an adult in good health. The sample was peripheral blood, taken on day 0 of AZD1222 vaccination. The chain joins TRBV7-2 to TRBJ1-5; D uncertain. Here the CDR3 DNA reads TGTGCCAGCAGCTTAGCAGGTGGGTTTGGTGAACCCCAGCATTTT. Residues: CASSLAGGFGEPQHF. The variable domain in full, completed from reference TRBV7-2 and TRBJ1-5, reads GAGVSQSPSNKVTEKGKDVELRCDPISGHTALYWYRQSLGQGLEFLIYFQGNSAPDKSGLPSDRFSAERTGGSVSTLTIQRTQQEDSAVYLCASSLAGGFGEPQHFGDGTRLSIL.